This passage covers 30 T cell receptor beta chains from one sample sequenced in a study of control samples from healthy donors and cancer patients. Assay used: immunoSEQ multiplex PCR; TCRdb lists only in-frame clones, some missing. The sample consists of 35,000 to 55,000 clones, about 90% of them appearing once. Sequenced input: PBMCs. These receptors were taken from a woman between 55 and 75 years old with lung cancer.

The chain couples TRBV9 to TRBJ2-7; no clear D gene. Germline V gene lookup returns CDR1 SGDLS and CDR2 YYNGEE. The CDR3 is made up of 14 amino acids. V was pared by 3 bases and J by 0 bases, with 10 bases between. The CDR3 DNA follows: TGTGCCAGCAGCGGTGACGGTGGCTCCTACGAGCAGTACTTC. Protein sequence: CASSGDGGSYEQYF.

V gene TRBV5-4 combines with J gene TRBJ2-2; maybe TRBD2 (6 bases). CDR1 SGHNT and CDR2 YYREEE come from the germline V gene (reference sequence). V was pared by 0 bases and J by 2 bases, with 8 bases between. The CDR3 spans 15 residues. The CDR3 nucleotides are TGTGCCAGCAGCTTGGCGGGGGTCAACACCGGGGAGCTGTTTTTT. This translates into CASSLAGVNTGELFF.

The rearrangement joins TRBV6-2 or TRBV6-3 to TRBJ2-4; TRBD2 matches 10 bases. The CDR3 covers 18 residues. With 2 bases clipped from V and 0 bases from J, the junction kept 7 bases outside the gene matches. Germline V gives CDR1 MNHEY, CDR2 SVGEGT. The chain's CDR3 is CASSYRTSGPLAKNIQYF. In nucleotides, the CDR3 is TGTGCCAGCAGTTACCGGACTAGCGGCCCACTAGCCAAAAACATTCAGTACTTC.

The gene calls are TRBV5-1 and TRBJ2-7; 8 positions agree with TRBD2. This CDR3 is built from 14 residues. V lost 5 bases, J lost 1 base, and 5 bases stayed unmatched. CDR1 SGHRS and CDR2 YFSETQ come from the germline V gene. The CDR3: CASSIAGISYEQYF. The DNA of the CDR3 is TGCGCCAGCAGTATAGCGGGAATATCCTACGAGCAGTACTTC.

This chain links TRBV13 with TRBJ2-7, with 12 bases identical to TRBD2. Trimming cost V 5 bases and J 4 bases; bases outside gene matches: 12. The germline V gene has CDR1 PRHDT and CDR2 FYEKMQ (reference sequence). The CDR3 is 17 residues long. CDR3 protein: CASSTSTSGSKEYEQYF. In DNA, the CDR3 is TGTGCCAGCAGCACCTCGACTAGCGGGAGCAAGGAGTACGAGCAGTACTTC.

The J gene is TRBJ1-4, the V gene TRBV7-9; possibly TRBD1 for D (6 bases). This CDR3 spans 15 amino acids. V was shortened by 5 bases and J by 7 bases, with 17 bases between the two germline ends. Germline CDR1 SEHNR, CDR2 FQNEAQ (reference sequence). CDR3 region: CASSTGQFPGEKLFF. The CDR3, as DNA: TGTGCCAGCAGCACCGGACAGTTCCCCGGTGAAAAACTGTTTTTT.

This chain uses TRBV25-1 with TRBJ1-5, with D uncertain. V lost 3 bases and J 0 bases, leaving 18 bases between the germline ends. CDR1 is MGHDK, CDR2 SYGVNS, per germline. The CDR3 runs to 18 residues. CDR3 DNA sequence: TGTGCCAGCAGTGACTCCTCGCTCCAGATCTATAGCAATCAGCCCCAGCATTTT. Translating it yields CASSDSSLQIYSNQPQHF.

Written as DNA, the CDR3 is TGTGCCAGCAGCTTGGAGGACAGGAACACTGAAGCTTTCTTT. This encodes CASSLEDRNTEAFF. The rearrangement links TRBV5-5 to TRBJ1-1, with D maybe TRBD1 (6 bases). The V gene lost 0 bases and the J gene lost 1 base, with 7 bases spanning the gap. This CDR3 has 14 amino acids. Germline V lookup: CDR1 SGHKS, CDR2 YYEKEE (reference sequence).

In its sample, this clone was seen once. The CDR3 sequence is CASSLGLADISYEQYF. CDR3 bases: TGTGCCAGCAGCTTAGGGCTAGCGGATATCTCCTACGAGCAGTACTTC. The J gene is TRBJ2-7, the V gene TRBV7-2, with 7 bases identical to TRBD2. Per germline, CDR1 SGHTA and CDR2 FQGNSA. The V gene end was trimmed by 1 base and the J gene end by 0 bases; junction bases not matched to a gene: 6. The CDR3 has 16 residues. Looking up the rest from reference TRBV7-2 and TRBJ2-7 gives the full variable domain: GAGVSQSPSNKVTEKGKDVELRCDPISGHTALYWYRQSLGQGLEFLIYFQGNSAPDKSGLPSDRFSAERTGGSVSTLTIQRTQQEDSAVYLCASSLGLADISYEQYFGPGTRLTVT.

The chain joins TRBV19 to TRBJ2-5; weak D call: TRBD2 (6 bases). This CDR3 contains 13 residues. With 4 bases removed from V and 5 bases from J, the gap between germline ends came to 11 bases. Germline V gene data show CDR1 as LNHDA and CDR2 as SQIVND (reference sequence). CDR3 protein: CASSSGDQETQYF. The CDR3, as DNA: TGTGCCAGTAGTAGCGGGGATCAGGAGACCCAGTACTTC. Full variable domain (rest looked up from reference TRBV19 and TRBJ2-5): DGGITQSPKYLFRKEGQNVTLSCEQNLNHDAMYWYRQDPGQGLRLIYYSQIVNDFQKGDIAEGYSVSREKKESFPLTVTSAQKNPTAFYLCASSSGDQETQYFGPGTRLLVL.

V usage is TRBV13 and J usage is TRBJ2-5, with a weak D call TRBD1 (5 bases). The CDR3 totals 13 residues. Germline lookup yields CDR1 PRHDT and CDR2 FYEKMQ (reference sequence). Trimming took 5 bases from V and 5 from J, leaving 12 bases between them. The CDR3 DNA sequence: TGTGCCAGCAGCGTTAGGGGTCGGGAGACCCAGTACTTC. Encoded protein: CASSVRGRETQYF.

V gene TRBV14 combines with J gene TRBJ1-2, with 7 bases lining up with TRBD1. The length of the CDR3 is 13 residues. J lost 4 bases, V lost 5 bases, and 4 bases had no gene match. Germline V CDR1 and CDR2: SGHDN, FVKESK. Here the CDR3 reads CASSVTGSYGYTF. The CDR3 DNA sequence: TGTGCCAGCAGCGTGACAGGGTCCTATGGCTACACCTTC.

This clone has just one count. The chain has TRBV3-1 (or the pseudogene TRBV3-2) and TRBJ1-5; D remains ambiguous. V lost 1 base to trimming and J lost 5 bases, with 6 bases between them. The germline CDR1 and CDR2 sequences are LGHDT and YNNKEL (reference sequence). CDR3 length: 13 residues. The CDR3 bases are TGTGCCAGCAGCCAAGGGCCCTATCAGCCCCAGCATTTT. Its protein is CASSQGPYQPQHF.

This clone occurred once. The chain employs TRBV7-2 and TRBJ1-4; D not resolved. Germline values: CDR1 SGHTA, CDR2 FQGNSA. Trimming pared 1 base from V and 5 bases from J, leaving 5 bases between. This CDR3 spans 13 amino acids. The chain's CDR3 is CASSLVGNEKLFF. The CDR3 DNA reads TGTGCCAGCAGCTTAGTAGGGAATGAAAAACTGTTTTTT.

V is TRBV9 and J is TRBJ1-1; no definite D call. The germline V gene has CDR1 SGDLS and CDR2 YYNGEE. The CDR3 covers 12 residues. Deletions cut 4 bases from V and 7 bases from J, with 11 bases between. The CDR3 nucleotides read TGTGCCAGCAGCCCCACTGAATTTGAAGCTTTCTTT. Its protein is CASSPTEFEAFF.

The CDR3 coding sequence is TGTGCCAGCAGCTTAAAGGGCGGACTTAGCACAGATACGCAGTATTTT. Its translation: CASSLKGGLSTDTQYF. The chain has TRBV7-3 and TRBJ2-3; tentatively, D is TRBD2 (5 bases). CDR3 length: 16 residues. Trimming stripped 1 base from V and 0 bases from J, with 11 bases between. The germline gives CDR1 SGHTA, CDR2 FQGTGA.

This clone was counted a few times. The V and J genes are TRBV28 and TRBJ1-5; TRBD1 aligns across 8 bases. The germline V gene has CDR1 MDHEN and CDR2 SYDVKM. This CDR3 is 15 amino acids long. The V and J ends lost 6 bases and 4 bases, in that order; junction bases with no gene match: 8. CDR3 region: CASRIGTGENQPQHF. The CDR3 bases are TGTGCCAGCAGGATCGGGACAGGTGAAAATCAGCCCCAGCATTTT. The full variable domain, its missing parts supplied by reference TRBV28 and TRBJ1-5, is DVKVTQSSRYLVKRTGEKVFLECVQDMDHENMFWYRQDPGLGLRLIYFSYDVKMKEKGDIPEGYSVSREKKERFSLILESASTNQTSMYLCASRIGTGENQPQHFGDGTRLSIL.

The J gene is TRBJ2-1, the V gene TRBV5-1, with 11 bases aligning to TRBD2. The CDR3 is 17 amino acids. The V segment lost 0 bases and the J segment 1 base; nucleotides outside the gene matches: 3. CDR1 and CDR2 (germline): SGHRS, YFSETQ. The CDR3 loop is CASSLVPSGRSYNEQFF. For the CDR3, the DNA is TGCGCCAGCAGCTTGGTCCCTAGCGGGAGGTCCTACAATGAGCAGTTCTTC.

The genes are TRBV27 and TRBJ2-3; D remains unclear. This CDR3 has 15 amino acids. V gave up 3 bases and J gave up 5 bases, with 15 bases separating them. CDR1 MNHEY and CDR2 SMNVEV come from the germline V gene (reference sequence). DNA of the CDR3: TGTGCCAGCAGTTTGGGTCCCGCCGTCAGAGATACGCAGTATTTT. This encodes CASSLGPAVRDTQYF.

The chain recombines TRBV19 with TRBJ2-3, with D maybe TRBD1 (6 bases). The CDR3 loop spans 14 amino acids. V lost 5 bases, J lost 3 bases, and 12 bases lay in between. Germline assignment: CDR1 LNHDA and CDR2 SQIVND (reference sequence). CDR3 residues: CASSPGAATDTQYF. As DNA, the CDR3 is TGTGCCAGTAGTCCAGGGGCTGCAACAGATACGCAGTATTTT. The full variable domain, rest sourced from reference TRBV19 and TRBJ2-3, is DGGITQSPKYLFRKEGQNVTLSCEQNLNHDAMYWYRQDPGQGLRLIYYSQIVNDFQKGDIAEGYSVSREKKESFPLTVTSAQKNPTAFYLCASSPGAATDTQYFGPGTRLTVL.

This chain joins TRBV11-1 and TRBJ2-3; D gene unclear. Germline CDR1 and CDR2: SGHAT and FQDESV (reference sequence). V lost 5 bases to trimming and J lost 0 bases, with 15 bases between them. This CDR3 contains 16 residues. This chain's CDR3 is CASSPRVRSSTDTQYF. In DNA, the CDR3 is TGTGCCAGCAGCCCTCGTGTCCGTAGCAGCACAGATACGCAGTATTTT.

The J gene is TRBJ2-1, the V gene TRBV28, with a possible D match to TRBD2 (6 bases). This CDR3 contains 15 residues. V was cut by 3 bases and J by 2 bases, with 11 bases left in between. Germline V lookup: CDR1 MDHEN, CDR2 SYDVKM. CDR3 sequence (DNA): TGTGCCAGCAGTTTTGGCGGGAATACCTACAATGAGCAGTTCTTC. Its translation is CASSFGGNTYNEQFF. Combining the CDR3 with reference TRBV28 and TRBJ2-1 gives the whole variable domain DVKVTQSSRYLVKRTGEKVFLECVQDMDHENMFWYRQDPGLGLRLIYFSYDVKMKEKGDIPEGYSVSREKKERFSLILESASTNQTSMYLCASSFGGNTYNEQFFGPGTRLTVL.

The chain joins TRBV7-9 to TRBJ1-2; possibly TRBD1 for D (5 bases). Germline assignment: CDR1 SEHNR and CDR2 FQNEAQ (reference sequence). This CDR3 contains 12 residues. Trimming cost V 8 bases and J 7 bases, with 14 bases left between them. CDR3 loop: CASGRTPRGYTF. CDR3 nucleotide sequence: TGTGCCAGCGGACGGACACCGCGTGGCTACACCTTC.

This chain connects TRBV9 to TRBJ2-1; TRBD2 agrees at 10 bases. With 1 base clipped from V and 2 bases from J, the junction kept 0 bases outside the gene matches. The CDR3 is made up of 15 amino acids. The germline gives CDR1 SGDLS, CDR2 YYNGEE. The CDR3 region is CASSVTSGTYNEQFF. As DNA, the CDR3 is TGTGCCAGCAGCGTAACTAGCGGGACCTACAATGAGCAGTTCTTC.

CDR3 nucleotide sequence: TGTGCCAGCAGTCCGGACGGGAATAATGAAAAACTGTTTTTT. Translation: CASSPDGNNEKLFF. The chain uses TRBV27 and TRBJ1-4; the D is unclear. Germline CDR1 and CDR2: MNHEY and SMNVEV (reference sequence). Trimming removed 5 bases from V and 4 bases from J, with 11 bases in between. This CDR3 is built from 14 residues.

The chain has TRBV24-1 and TRBJ2-5; D not certain. The CDR3 consists of 12 residues. From germline, CDR1 is KGHDR and CDR2 SFDVKD. The V gene lost 0 bases and the J gene lost 2 bases, with 0 bases spanning the gap. CDR3 in DNA: TGTGCCACCAGTGATTTGCAAGAGACCCAGTACTTC. Translation: CATSDLQETQYF.

The table lists this clone with a count of one. The chain combines TRBV30 with TRBJ1-6; 7 positions match TRBD1. The CDR3 contains 15 residues. Germline-derived CDR1 and CDR2 are GTSNPN and SVGIG (reference sequence). The J segment lost 8 bases and the V segment lost 0 bases, leaving 7 bases of the junction unmatched. CDR3 DNA sequence: TGTGCCTGGAGTGTACTTTCAGGGGGGGATTCACCCCTCCACTTT. Amino acid sequence: CAWSVLSGGDSPLHF.

The V and J genes are TRBV28 and TRBJ2-7; 9 bases align to TRBD1. Germline values: CDR1 MDHEN, CDR2 SYDVKM. The CDR3 totals 12 residues. Trimming removed 8 bases from V and 5 bases from J; junction bases left unmatched: 4. As DNA, the CDR3 is TGTGCCAGCGGGACAGGGCACGACGAGCAGTACTTC. Its translation: CASGTGHDEQYF.

The chain has TRBV20-1 and TRBJ1-2; D may be TRBD1 (5 bases). CDR3 size: 13 residues. CDR1 DFQATT and CDR2 SNEGSKA come from the germline V gene (reference sequence). Deletions cut 3 bases from V and 6 bases from J, with 14 bases between. Here the CDR3 reads CSASRATAHGYTF. The DNA for the CDR3 is TGCAGTGCTAGTCGCGCGACAGCGCATGGCTACACCTTC.

V gene TRBV11-2 combines with J gene TRBJ2-1, with D unclear. V was shortened by 6 bases and J by 4 bases, with 10 bases between the two germline ends. Germline V gene data show CDR1 as SGHAT and CDR2 as FQNNGV. This CDR3 has 13 amino acids. The CDR3 DNA is TGTGCCAGCAGTGCCGGGCCTTACAATGAGCAGTTCTTC. It translates to CASSAGPYNEQFF.